The text below deals with one T cell receptor beta chain. The clone's antigen remains unknown. No much larger clone is present one base from it, and per-base qualities are unavailable. These data belong to a study of Graves' ophthalmopathy and Graves' hyperthyroidism (dated by TCRdb to the late 2010s). Describing the broader study: Peripheral blood samples were taken at the time of initial diagnosis, before any treatment was given. To tell Graves' ophthalmopathy apart from Graves' hyperthyroidism, and to predict which patients would progress to ophthalmopathy, the study relied on TCR beta repertoire signatures. In total, around 130 blood samples were TCR-sequenced: approximately 40 ophthalmopathy, under 85 hyperthyroidism and around 17 hyperthyroidism-to-ophthalmopathy patients. A discovery set of about 99 patients (43 ophthalmopathy, 55 to 60 stable hyperthyroidism) was enrolled to explore V-J signatures distinguishing ophthalmopathy from hyperthyroidism. An independent validation cohort was composed of around 19 hyperthyroidism patients and 17 patients who later progressed from hyperthyroidism to ophthalmopathy. In a handful of hyperthyroidism patients, the T-cell repertoire of thyroid tissue was compared with the T-cell repertoire of blood. Once sampling was done, hyperthyroidism patients were given methimazole at a starting dose of 30 mg daily, while ophthalmopathy patients were given high-dose intravenous methylprednisolone.

Summary of the overall study and its limitations: In validation, the model predicted ophthalmopathy progression with about 71% sensitivity and roughly 78% specificity; some 13 predicted patients were CT-confirmed with GO in a median of around 6 months. No statistical method was used to set the sample size in advance, and the investigators knew which group each participant was assigned to. Ophthalmopathy was separated from stable hyperthyroidism by the 13-signature model with more than 85% sensitivity and approximately 84% specificity in cross-validation and with 80%/75% in the test set. Most expanded thyroid clonotypes with a frequency above 0.001 also appeared in blood, which suggests that blood repertoires may reflect the immune response in the thyroid.

For repertoire sequencing, TCR beta CDR3 regions were amplified from RNA transcripts. The first round was an RT-PCR using HTBI primers with the Qiagen OneStep RT-PCR kit, and this first round was followed by a second-round multiplex PCR, then size selection and purification. Sequencing of the libraries was carried out on an Illumina HiSeq2000 in paired-end mode with 100 bp reads. Per the original workflow: SOAPnuke was used to process the reads, throwing out any read that had adapters, had uncalled bases, had a mean Phred below 15, or lacked an exact constant-primer or identifier match. COPE v1.2.5 was used to merge high-quality paired reads. Unique nucleotide sequences were defined as clonotypes and aligned to IMGT TRB V, D and J references using MiTCR v1.1. Analysis was restricted to V-J combinations with a frequency above 0.0001, which covered roughly 99% of repertoires. For each V-J combination, a TCR clonal expansion and chaos score was defined as the ratio of F50 clonal expansion to chaos observed in the TCRdist matrix. Welch's t-statistics and random forest were used to reduce features to 13 V-J combinations, which were fed into a naive Bayes classifier. The Morisita-Horn index was used to measure how similar the thyroid and blood repertoires were. TCRdb redid the processing of the public reads, applying fastp at Q25 and MiXCR, and retained in-frame beta chains. A single entry per CDR3 protein holds the most common genes and DNA from its merged rows. The authors' filters were not applied to this entry. The sample has about 240,000 distinct CDR3 sequences on record, about 46% of them singletons. The ten largest account for about half of the sample.

CDR1 and CDR2 are read off the germline V gene as MNHEY and SVGAGI. Counted from cysteine to phenylalanine, this CDR3 has 11 amino acids. Of the read, only the CDR3 DNA is kept; its 33 bases are in frame from base 1. Cut back by 8 bases and 10 bases, the V and J ends lie 9 bases apart. Ophthalmopathy patients had moderately to severely active disease, Clinical Activity Score of at least 3, NOSPECS grade of at least 4, and disease duration under 3 months. Patients with other autoimmune diseases, uncontrolled infections, pregnancy or lactation were excluded from the study. Clinical symptoms, serum thyroxine, TRAb, thyroid ultrasound and orbital computed tomography were used for diagnosis. Using Ficoll-Paque density gradient centrifugation, PBMCs were isolated from about 10 ml of fresh peripheral blood. Total RNA was extracted using Trizol reagent, and RNA quality was checked on an Agilent 2100 Bioanalyzer.

The receptor's source is an adult man with Graves' ophthalmopathy. The specimen sequenced was peripheral blood. Recombination linked TRBV6-5 to TRBJ1-6, with no D gene named confidently. The sequenced DNA is TGTGCCAGCGGGAGTACCTCACCCCTCCACTTT. This sequence encodes CASGSTSPLHF.